What follows are 14 T cell receptor beta chains derived from one specimen sequenced in a study of technical replicates of blood from several donors listed by TCRdb under 2017. The library was built by means of the immunoSEQ multiplex PCR assay. The immuneACCESS repertoire file appears here via TCRdb, limited to in-frame rearrangements. These files lack a portion of the clones; in checked studies, under half of the deficit traces to unresolved V genes, and the cause of the others is not known. The table for this sample lists about 89,000 clones; around 96% of them were counted only once. The ten largest clones take up around 0.23% of the sample. Sequenced: T cells isolated from PBMCs. All receptors come from a human donor in good health.

The chain has TRBV9 and TRBJ1-2; TRBD1 matches 8 bases. With 3 bases clipped from V and 4 bases from J, the junction kept 11 bases outside the gene matches. This CDR3 has 16 amino acids. Germline values: CDR1 SGDLS, CDR2 YYNGEE. The CDR3 here is CASSGPPGGDSYGYTF. The DNA of the CDR3 is TGTGCCAGCAGCGGCCCTCCAGGGGGCGATAGCTATGGCTACACCTTC.

V is TRBV4-1 and J is TRBJ2-1; TRBD2 agrees at 7 bases. In germline, CDR1 is MGHRA, CDR2 YSYEKL. The V gene end was trimmed by 4 bases and the J gene end by 5 bases; junction bases not matched to a gene: 14. This CDR3 is 17 amino acids long. The CDR3 reads CASSPPSGGVSNNEQFF. In DNA form, the CDR3 reads TGCGCCAGCAGCCCCCCCAGTGGGGGGGTGAGCAACAATGAGCAGTTCTTC.

This rearrangement joins TRBV7-3 to TRBJ2-2; 7 bases map to TRBD1. V gave up 6 bases and J gave up 8 bases; unmatched junction bases: 12. The CDR3 is made up of 15 amino acids. CDR1 and CDR2 (germline): SGHTA, FQGTGA. The CDR3, as DNA: TGTGCCAGCAGTTACAGGGGCGACGATTGGGGGGAGCTGTTTTTT. The encoded protein is CASSYRGDDWGELFF. The variable domain in full, with the rest retrieved from reference TRBV7-3 and TRBJ2-2, is GAGVSQTPSNKVTEKGKYVELRCDPISGHTALYWYRQSLGQGPEFLIYFQGTGAADDSGLPNDRFFAVRPEGSVSTLKIQRTERGDSAVYLCASSYRGDDWGELFFGEGSRLTVL.

The chain employs TRBV4-1 and TRBJ2-7; TRBD2 matches at 10 bases. Trimming at V came to 2 bases and at J to 3 bases, leaving 4 bases not matched to a gene. This CDR3 spans 15 amino acids. Germline CDR1 and CDR2: MGHRA and YSYEKL. CDR3 protein: CASSQPSGRIYEQYF. The CDR3 DNA follows: TGCGCCAGCAGCCAACCTAGCGGGAGAATCTACGAGCAGTACTTC.

This chain uses TRBV2 with TRBJ1-6, with no clear D. Germline V gene lookup returns CDR1 SNHLY and CDR2 FYNNEI. V was shortened by 8 bases and J by 5 bases, with 10 bases between the two germline ends. The CDR3 consists of 13 residues. The CDR3 here is CASHVSDNSPLHF. DNA of the CDR3: TGTGCCAGCCATGTCTCGGATAATTCACCCCTCCACTTT.

This chain links TRBV28 with TRBJ2-5, with 7 bases identical to TRBD2. CDR3 size: 16 residues. The germline CDR1 and CDR2 sequences are MDHEN and SYDVKM. With V trimmed by 2 bases and J by 4 bases, 10 bases remained unmatched. CDR3 nucleotide sequence: TGTGCCAGCAGTTTAAGTCTGGCGGGAGCTCGAGAGACCCAGTACTTC. It codes for CASSLSLAGARETQYF.

The J gene is TRBJ2-7, the V gene TRBV21-1; TRBD2 is taken as the D call from the table, unchecked against the DNA. TRBV21-1 is a recognized pseudogene. CDR3 length equals 12 residues. Here the CDR3 reads CASSGGFHEQYF. As DNA, the CDR3 is TGTGCCAGCAGCGGAGGGTTCCACGAGCAGTACTTC.

The chain is built from TRBV6-5 and TRBJ2-4; TRBD2 agrees at 10 bases. The CDR3 is 16 amino acids. The trim removed 2 bases at V and 7 bases at J, leaving 8 bases unmatched. Germline lookup yields CDR1 MNHEY and CDR2 SVGAGI. The CDR3 DNA reads as TGTGCCAGCAGTTACGGCCCTAGCGGGAGAACGAACATTCAGTACTTC. This gives the protein CASSYGPSGRTNIQYF.

V is TRBV7-6 and J is TRBJ2-5; TRBD2 might be the D (5 bases). The germline V gene has CDR1 SGHVS and CDR2 FNYEAQ. The CDR3 is 15 residues long. Between the trimmed V and J ends, which lost 1 base and 7 bases, there was a span of 16 bases. CDR3 sequence (DNA): TGTGCCAGCAGCTTAGGTATACTAGGCGGTCGGACCCAGTACTTC. It translates to CASSLGILGGRTQYF.

The chain combines TRBV30 with TRBJ1-6; 7 nucleotides line up with TRBD1. Unmatched junction bases numbered 16, after V lost 2 bases and J lost 6 bases. The CDR3 consists of 18 residues. Germline V gives CDR1 GTSNPN, CDR2 SVGIG (reference sequence). Here the CDR3 reads CAWSPGAVLGTANSPLHF. The CDR3 DNA follows: TGTGCCTGGAGTCCCGGGGCGGTATTGGGGACAGCTAATTCACCCCTCCACTTT.

The V call is TRBV28, the J call TRBJ2-6, with D maybe TRBD1 (7 bases). CDR1 MDHEN and CDR2 SYDVKM come from the germline V gene. This CDR3 is built from 17 residues. V was shortened by 2 bases and J by 0 bases, with 11 bases between the two germline ends. CDR3 amino acids: CASSLQGGSSGANVLTF. CDR3 DNA: TGTGCCAGCAGTTTACAGGGGGGAAGCTCTGGGGCCAACGTCCTGACTTTC.

The chain employs TRBV19 and TRBJ1-1, with a weak D call TRBD1 (5 bases). The germline gives CDR1 LNHDA, CDR2 SQIVND (reference sequence). This CDR3 contains 15 residues. Deletions cut 5 bases from V and 2 bases from J, with 15 bases between. The chain's CDR3 is CASSQFGGANTEAFF. The CDR3 DNA sequence: TGTGCCAGTAGTCAATTCGGAGGGGCTAACACTGAAGCTTTCTTT.

The V and J genes are TRBV30 and TRBJ2-7; TRBD1 agrees at 10 bases. From germline, CDR1 is GTSNPN and CDR2 SVGIG (reference sequence). The V gene end was trimmed by 4 bases and the J gene end by 4 bases; junction bases not matched to a gene: 7. The CDR3 has 14 amino acids. CDR3 protein: CAWTKDRGVYEQYF. The CDR3 DNA reads as TGTGCCTGGACGAAGGACAGGGGGGTATACGAGCAGTACTTC.

The rearrangement joins TRBV27 to TRBJ1-1; a possible D gene is TRBD1 (6 bases). V was shortened by 6 bases and J by 4 bases, with 12 bases between the two germline ends. Germline CDR1 MNHEY, CDR2 SMNVEV (reference sequence). This CDR3 has 13 residues. This CDR3 is CASRRTGTTEAFF. CDR3 in DNA: TGTGCCAGCAGGAGAACAGGGACCACTGAAGCTTTCTTT.